The rows below give T cell receptor beta chains drawn from one sample of a study of T cell responses to AZD1222 COVID-19 vaccine. The assay was immunoSEQ multiplex PCR, and TCRdb's table has in-frame clones only and misses some. This sample yields roughly 130,000 clones, of which around 90% are seen a single time; 1.3% to 1.5% belongs to the top ten. The specimen comprised peripheral blood, sampled on day 0 of AZD1222 vaccination. These receptors were taken from an adult in good health. Each CDR3 is given with its conserved first and last residue. The order of the fields is V gene, CDR3 length, clone size, D gene, J gene, CDR3 protein, CDR3 DNA. The D gene is left open where the match is weak. Rows may omit the clone size; those that give it use once, few, many or a size class.

V: TRBV12-3/TRBV12-4; length: 13; size: NA; D: NA; J: TRBJ1-1; CDR3: CASTLTGRTEAFF; DNA: TGTGCCAGCACCCTTACGGGGAGAACTGAAGCTTTCTTT
V: TRBV7-2; length: 16; size: few; D: NA; J: TRBJ2-3; CDR3: CASSRPRTPSTDTQYF; DNA: TGTGCCAGCAGTCGCCCGAGGACACCGAGCACAGATACGCAGTATTTT
V: TRBV28; length: 17; size: NA; D: NA; J: TRBJ1-3; CDR3: CASSLFRRANSGNTIYF; DNA: TGTGCCAGCAGTTTATTCCGCAGGGCGAACTCTGGAAACACCATATATTTT
V: TRBV3-1/TRBV3-2; length: 12; size: NA; D: NA; J: TRBJ1-6; CDR3: CASSLLGSPLHF; DNA: TGTGCCAGCAGCCTACTTGGTTCACCCCTCCACTTT
V: TRBV6-2/TRBV6-3; length: 14; size: NA; D: NA; J: TRBJ1-5; CDR3: CASSYSASYQPQHF; DNA: TGTGCCAGCAGTTACTCGGCCAGTTATCAGCCCCAGCATTTT
V: TRBV9; length: 17; size: medium-sized; D: TRBD1; J: TRBJ1-3; CDR3: CASSALGTGVSGNTIYF; DNA: TGTGCCAGCAGCGCCCTCGGGACAGGGGTCTCTGGAAACACCATATATTTT
V: TRBV19; length: 14; size: NA; D: NA; J: TRBJ1-5; CDR3: CASSTQGDHQPQHF; DNA: TGTGCCAGTAGTACTCAGGGTGATCATCAGCCCCAGCATTTT
V: TRBV29-1; length: 11; size: NA; D: TRBD1; J: TRBJ1-2; CDR3: CSAGDRRGYTF; DNA: TGCAGCGCTGGGGACAGGAGGGGCTACACCTTC
V: TRBV2; length: 14; size: NA; D: NA; J: TRBJ1-3; CDR3: CAQVKIGAGNTIYF; DNA: TGTGCCCAAGTGAAAATAGGGGCTGGAAACACCATATATTTT
V: TRBV7-2; length: 15; size: NA; D: NA; J: TRBJ1-2; CDR3: CASRPQGSINYGYTF; DNA: TGTGCCAGCAGACCACAGGGCAGCATTAACTATGGCTACACCTTC
V: TRBV5-4; length: 13; size: NA; D: NA; J: TRBJ2-1; CDR3: CASRYPGNNEQFF; DNA: TGTGCCAGCAGGTACCCGGGGAACAATGAGCAGTTCTTC
V: TRBV3-1/TRBV3-2; length: 16; size: NA; D: NA; J: TRBJ2-7; CDR3: CASSQANTGAGYEQYF; DNA: TGTGCCAGCAGCCAAGCGAACACGGGGGCAGGGTACGAGCAGTACTTC
V: TRBV5-5; length: 15; size: NA; D: NA; J: TRBJ2-7; CDR3: CASSLRAGSPSEQYF; DNA: TGTGCCAGCAGCTTGAGGGCCGGATCCCCTTCGGAGCAGTACTTC
V: TRBV6-5; length: 12; size: NA; D: NA; J: TRBJ1-2; CDR3: CASSTQRDGYTF; DNA: TGTGCCAGCAGTACACAACGAGATGGCTACACCTTC
V: TRBV9; length: 14; size: NA; D: NA; J: TRBJ1-5; CDR3: CASSVAPGFQPQHF; DNA: TGTGCCAGCAGCGTAGCCCCCGGTTTTCAGCCCCAGCATTTT
V: TRBV11-3; length: 13; size: NA; D: NA; J: TRBJ1-1; CDR3: CASSGLRTDEAFF; DNA: TGTGCCAGCAGCGGATTACGGACAGACGAAGCTTTCTTT
V: TRBV15; length: 15; size: NA; D: NA; J: TRBJ1-5; CDR3: CATSRDLGGNQPQHF; DNA: TGTGCCACCAGCAGAGATCTGGGGGGCAATCAGCCCCAGCATTTT
V: TRBV2; length: 13; size: NA; D: NA; J: TRBJ2-1; CDR3: CASRTDGYNEQFF; DNA: TGTGCCAGCAGAACCGACGGCTACAATGAGCAGTTCTTC
V: TRBV4-2; length: 15; size: NA; D: NA; J: TRBJ1-2; CDR3: CASSQDSSANYGYTF; DNA: TGTGCCAGCAGCCAGGATTCAAGCGCTAACTATGGCTACACCTTC